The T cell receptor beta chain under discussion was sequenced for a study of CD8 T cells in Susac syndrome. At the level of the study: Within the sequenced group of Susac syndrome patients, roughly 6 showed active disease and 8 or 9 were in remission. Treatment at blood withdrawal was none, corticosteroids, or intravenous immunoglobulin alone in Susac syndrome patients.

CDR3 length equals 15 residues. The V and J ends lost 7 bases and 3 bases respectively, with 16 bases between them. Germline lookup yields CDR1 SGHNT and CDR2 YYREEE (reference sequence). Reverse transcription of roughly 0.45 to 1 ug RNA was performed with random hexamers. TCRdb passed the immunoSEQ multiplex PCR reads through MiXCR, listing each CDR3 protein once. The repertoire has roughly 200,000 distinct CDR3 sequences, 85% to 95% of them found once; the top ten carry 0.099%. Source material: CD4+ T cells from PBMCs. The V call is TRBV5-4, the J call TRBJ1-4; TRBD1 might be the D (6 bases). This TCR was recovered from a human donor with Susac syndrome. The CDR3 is CASSRSGGSNEKLFF. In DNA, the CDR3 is TGTGCCAGCTCCCGGTCGGGGGGCTCTAATGAAAAACTGTTTTTT.